This passage covers 4 T cell receptor beta chains from one sample sequenced in a study of blood T cell repertoires in COVID-19. Profiled with immunoSEQ multiplex PCR; TCRdb holds only in-frame clones, not every one. This sample has about 150,000 clones, with 75% to 85% found just once. Sequenced sample: peripheral blood. Receptor source: a woman aged 60-75 years with COVID-19, enrolled during active disease.

The chain employs TRBV29-1 and TRBJ1-2; 7 positions match TRBD1. Trimming cost V 5 bases and J 2 bases; bases outside gene matches: 2. This CDR3 is 12 amino acids long. Germline CDR1 and CDR2: SQVTM and ANQGSEA. DNA of the CDR3: TGCAGCGTTACGGACAGGAACTATGGCTACACCTTC. Translating gives CSVTDRNYGYTF.

The rearrangement joins TRBV2 to TRBJ2-5, with no clear D. Germline CDR1 reads SNHLY; CDR2 reads FYNNEI. The V and J ends lost 0 bases and 5 bases respectively, with 10 bases between them. This CDR3 contains 14 residues. The CDR3 DNA reads TGTGCCAGCAGTGAAGCATCGGGTTTGGAGACCCAGTACTTC. This gives the protein CASSEASGLETQYF.

This rearrangement joins TRBV4-2 to TRBJ1-1; 10 nucleotides line up with TRBD1. This CDR3 region has 17 residues. Germline loops: CDR1 LGHNA, CDR2 YNFKEQ. V trimming: 1 base; J trimming: 0 bases; junction bases outside the gene matches: 5. The CDR3 region has the DNA TGTGCCAGCAGCCAAGGAGGGACAGGGGACATGAACACTGAAGCTTTCTTT. Encoded protein: CASSQGGTGDMNTEAFF.

V and J are TRBV27 and TRBJ1-1; D is possibly TRBD1 (5 bases). The V gene lost 4 bases and the J gene lost 3 bases, with 18 bases spanning the gap. The germline V gene encodes CDR1 MNHEY and CDR2 SMNVEV (reference sequence). This CDR3 has 16 residues. The CDR3 region is CASSSWGGVEDTEAFF. The CDR3 bases are TGTGCCAGCAGTTCCTGGGGGGGGGTGGAAGACACTGAAGCTTTCTTT.